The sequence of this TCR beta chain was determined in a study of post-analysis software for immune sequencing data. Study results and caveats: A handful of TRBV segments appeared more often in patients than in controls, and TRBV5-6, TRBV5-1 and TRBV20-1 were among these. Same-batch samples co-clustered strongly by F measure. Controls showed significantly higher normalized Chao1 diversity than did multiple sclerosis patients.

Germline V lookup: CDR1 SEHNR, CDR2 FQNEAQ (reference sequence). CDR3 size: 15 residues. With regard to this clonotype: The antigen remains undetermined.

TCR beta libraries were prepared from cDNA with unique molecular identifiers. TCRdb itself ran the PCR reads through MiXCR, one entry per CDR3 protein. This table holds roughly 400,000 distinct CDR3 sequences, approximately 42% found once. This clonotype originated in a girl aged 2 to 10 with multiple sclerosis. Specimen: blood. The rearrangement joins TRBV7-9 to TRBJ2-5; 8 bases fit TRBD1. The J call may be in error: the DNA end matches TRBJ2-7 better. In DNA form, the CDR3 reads TGTGCCAGCAGCTTACTAGGGACAGGTAACCACGAGCAGTACTTC. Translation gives CASSLLGTGNHEQYF.